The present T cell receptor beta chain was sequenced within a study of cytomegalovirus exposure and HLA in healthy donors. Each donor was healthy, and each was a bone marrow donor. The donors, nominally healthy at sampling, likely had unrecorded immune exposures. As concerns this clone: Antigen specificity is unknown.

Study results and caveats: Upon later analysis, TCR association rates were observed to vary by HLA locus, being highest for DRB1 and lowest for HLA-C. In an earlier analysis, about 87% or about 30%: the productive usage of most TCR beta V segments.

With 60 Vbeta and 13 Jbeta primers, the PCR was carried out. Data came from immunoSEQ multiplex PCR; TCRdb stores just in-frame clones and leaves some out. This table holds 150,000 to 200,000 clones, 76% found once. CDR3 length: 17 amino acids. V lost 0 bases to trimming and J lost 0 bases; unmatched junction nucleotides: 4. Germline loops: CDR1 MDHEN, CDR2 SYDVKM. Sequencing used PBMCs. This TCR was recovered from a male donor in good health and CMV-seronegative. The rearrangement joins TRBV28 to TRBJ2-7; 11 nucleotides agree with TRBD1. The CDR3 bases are TGTGCCAGCAGTTTATGGGGACAGGGGGGGAGCTCCTACGAGCAGTACTTC. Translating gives CASSLWGQGGSSYEQYF.